This is a list of T cell receptor beta chains from one sample in a study of technical replicates of blood from a few donors. Method: immunoSEQ multiplex PCR; TCRdb's copy keeps in-frame clones and lacks some. Found here are 65,000 to 85,000 clones, around nine tenths of them singletons; the top ten hold approximately 0.4%. The source material was T cells isolated from PBMCs. The receptors stem from a human donor in good health. Both conserved end residues are part of each CDR3.

j_call v_call cdr3_aa
TRBJ1-1 TRBV5-1 CASSLSGGNTEAFF
TRBJ2-5 TRBV11-3 CASSRDRGTERETQYF
TRBJ2-3 TRBV29-1 CSAAGQGATDTQYF
TRBJ2-7 TRBV11-2 CASSLSAGVSAYHEQYF
TRBJ2-5 TRBV5-1 CASSLASWRETQYF
TRBJ2-1 TRBV6-1 CASRLAGEVDEQFF
TRBJ1-1 TRBV5-8 CASSFSSLMNTEAFF
TRBJ2-5 TRBV2 CASKAGRREKETQYF
TRBJ2-7 TRBV16 CASSQWSSYEQYF
TRBJ2-7 TRBV4-1 CASSQGPLGTSGFSYEQYF
TRBJ1-2 TRBV5-6 CASSATRVGYTF
TRBJ1-5 TRBV27 CASSWDRGNQPQHF
TRBJ2-5 TRBV18 CASSRDRNQETQYF
TRBJ1-2 TRBV9 CASSRDISYGYTF
TRBJ2-3 TRBV28 CASSLFATLTSGSTDTQYF
TRBJ2-7 TRBV9 CASSVGGQNSYEQYF
TRBJ1-1 TRBV13 CASSLGSGTATLKLSF